A single sample is the source of the 24 T cell receptor beta chains below, sequenced in a study of blood T cell repertoires in COVID-19 (TCRdb year 2020). The receptor library was made with the immunoSEQ multiplex PCR assay. Drawn from immuneACCESS, this table holds only the in-frame rearrangements with V and J called that TCRdb kept. Clones are partly lost; checked studies trace under half to an unresolved V gene and leave the rest unexplained. This sample is represented by a few hundred thousand clones; approximately 81% of them were singletons. In total, the top ten clones hold 3% to 4.5% of the sample. The sequenced material came from peripheral blood. These receptors all stem from a woman younger than 35 with acute or convalescent COVID-19.

This clone was detected a few times. The V gene is TRBV5-1, the J gene TRBJ1-4, with 7 bases lining up with TRBD1. V trimming: 0 bases; J trimming: 5 bases; junction bases outside the gene matches: 7. The germline V gene has CDR1 SGHRS and CDR2 YFSETQ. This CDR3 contains 16 residues. CDR3 bases: TGCGCCAGCAGCTTGGCCCCGGGACAGAGGAATGAAAAACTGTTTTTT. Amino acid sequence: CASSLAPGQRNEKLFF.

The rearrangement uses TRBV10-1 and TRBJ1-3, with D unresolved. V dropped 3 bases and J dropped 7 bases, with 7 bases sitting between them. CDR1 is WNHNN, CDR2 SYGVQD, per germline (reference sequence). This CDR3 region has 12 residues. This chain's CDR3 is CASSDHLNTIYF. The CDR3 DNA is TGCGCCAGCAGTGATCACTTGAACACCATATATTTT.

The chain employs TRBV7-3 and TRBJ2-1; unclear D gene. The V end was cut by 4 bases, the J end by 2 bases, with 15 bases between. Germline lookup yields CDR1 SGHTA and CDR2 FQGTGA. CDR3 size: 16 residues. This CDR3 reads CASSSLRSGTYNEQFF. As DNA, the CDR3 is TGTGCCAGCAGCTCACTCCGGTCAGGAACCTACAATGAGCAGTTCTTC. Looking up the rest from reference TRBV7-3 and TRBJ2-1 gives the full variable domain: GAGVSQTPSNKVTEKGKYVELRCDPISGHTALYWYRQSLGQGPEFLIYFQGTGAADDSGLPNDRFFAVRPEGSVSTLKIQRTERGDSAVYLCASSSLRSGTYNEQFFGPGTRLTVL.

As for this clone: In the same sample, other DNA sequences code for this CDR3. The chain joins TRBV5-5 to TRBJ2-7, with 9 bases lining up with TRBD1. Germline lookup yields CDR1 SGHKS and CDR2 YYEKEE (reference sequence). V lost 2 bases and J lost 2; bases outside the gene matches: 2. The CDR3 has 14 residues. The CDR3 reads CASSFGTGTYEQYF. Here the CDR3 DNA reads TGTGCCAGCAGCTTCGGGACAGGGACCTACGAGCAGTACTTC.

The gene calls are TRBV2 and TRBJ2-5; D not certain. This CDR3 comprises 13 residues. Trimming cost V 4 bases and J 1 base, with 7 bases left between them. CDR1 is SNHLY and CDR2 is FYNNEI in the germline V gene. CDR3 loop: CASSVNGQETQYF. CDR3 sequence (DNA): TGTGCCAGCAGTGTTAACGGCCAAGAGACCCAGTACTTC. The full variable domain, its missing parts supplied by reference TRBV2 and TRBJ2-5, is EPEVTQTPSHQVTQMGQEVILRCVPISNHLYFYWYRQILGQKVEFLVSFYNNEISEKSEIFDDQFSVERPDGSNFTLKIRSTKLEDSAMYFCASSVNGQETQYFGPGTRLLVL.

The V gene is TRBV28, the J gene TRBJ1-3; the D gene is possibly TRBD1 (5 bases). Germline values: CDR1 MDHEN, CDR2 SYDVKM. The CDR3 sequence is 16 residues long. Trimming took off 4 bases at V and 1 base at J, with 14 bases between the two ends. CDR3 loop: CASSSSRQPSGNTIYF. The CDR3 nucleotides are TGTGCCAGCAGTTCCTCACGACAGCCTTCTGGAAACACCATATATTTT.

The chain carries TRBV5-1 and TRBJ1-5, with D uncertain. V lost 0 bases to trimming and J lost 4 bases, with 5 bases between them. This CDR3 is built from 13 residues. The germline CDR1 and CDR2 sequences are SGHRS and YFSETQ. CDR3 sequence: CASSLELNQPQHF. The DNA of the CDR3 is TGCGCCAGCAGCTTGGAACTGAATCAGCCCCAGCATTTT.

The sample holds a few counts of this clone. The V gene is TRBV27, the J gene TRBJ1-2; 10 bases line up with TRBD1. This CDR3 has 16 residues. J was trimmed by 2 bases and V by 6 bases; bases with no gene match: 9. The germline CDR1 and CDR2 sequences are MNHEY and SMNVEV (reference sequence). The CDR3 DNA is TGTGCCAGCAGGGGACAGGGGAGTGGGGTGAACTATGGCTACACCTTC. Encoded protein: CASRGQGSGVNYGYTF.

The chain is built from TRBV2 and TRBJ2-1, with 9 bases aligning to TRBD2. The V gene's germline CDR1 is SNHLY and CDR2 FYNNEI. The CDR3 is 16 residues long. The V gene end was trimmed by 6 bases and the J gene end by 4 bases; junction bases not matched to a gene: 10. CDR3 sequence reads: CASRDQSGGLYNEQFF. In nucleotides, the CDR3 is TGTGCCAGCAGGGACCAAAGCGGGGGGCTTTACAATGAGCAGTTCTTC. The full variable domain, rest sourced from reference TRBV2 and TRBJ2-1, is EPEVTQTPSHQVTQMGQEVILRCVPISNHLYFYWYRQILGQKVEFLVSFYNNEISEKSEIFDDQFSVERPDGSNFTLKIRSTKLEDSAMYFCASRDQSGGLYNEQFFGPGTRLTVL.

The chain carries TRBV5-1 and TRBJ2-4; D might be TRBD2 (5 bases). V lost 1 base, J lost 8 bases, and 10 bases lay in between. This CDR3 has 13 residues. Germline V lookup: CDR1 SGHRS, CDR2 YFSETQ. CDR3 DNA sequence: TGCGCCAGCAGCTTGCGGGGTGGGGACATTCAGTACTTC. The encoded protein is CASSLRGGDIQYF.

The chain couples TRBV28 to TRBJ2-5; TRBD2 might be the D (6 bases). Germline lookup yields CDR1 MDHEN and CDR2 SYDVKM. V was pared by 8 bases and J by 1 base, with 11 bases between. The CDR3 totals 13 residues. The CDR3 spells CASGLGSQETQYF. CDR3 nucleotides: TGTGCCAGCGGCCTCGGGAGCCAAGAGACCCAGTACTTC. Based on the CDR3 plus reference TRBV28 and TRBJ2-5, the full variable domain is DVKVTQSSRYLVKRTGEKVFLECVQDMDHENMFWYRQDPGLGLRLIYFSYDVKMKEKGDIPEGYSVSREKKERFSLILESASTNQTSMYLCASGLGSQETQYFGPGTRLLVL.

This rearrangement joins TRBV27 to TRBJ1-6; 7 bases are shared with TRBD1. The V and J ends lost 0 bases and 10 bases, in that order; junction bases with no gene match: 12. The CDR3 is 17 amino acids. Germline CDR1 and CDR2: MNHEY and SMNVEV (reference sequence). The CDR3 DNA reads TGTGCCAGCAGTTTATCGAACCCCCGACAGGGATTATCACCCCTCCACTTT. As protein: CASSLSNPRQGLSPLHF.

This clone was observed at least ten times. The chain carries TRBV10-2 and TRBJ1-1; 7 bases are shared with TRBD1. V was pared by 0 bases and J by 5 bases, with 9 bases of the junction left unmatched. This CDR3 spans 16 amino acids. Germline V gene data show CDR1 as WSHSY and CDR2 as SAAADI. This chain's CDR3 is CASSESMGPGGTEAFF. As DNA, the CDR3 is TGCGCCAGCAGTGAGTCGATGGGACCAGGGGGGACTGAAGCTTTCTTT.

J is TRBJ2-7 and V is TRBV6-5, with TRBD1 matching 12 bases. The CDR3 spans 14 residues. V was clipped by 5 bases and J by 5 bases; unmatched bases: 4. The germline CDR1 and CDR2 sequences are MNHEY and SVGAGI. CDR3 DNA sequence: TGTGCCAGCAGTCGGGGACAGGGGGCGAACGAGCAGTACTTC. This sequence encodes CASSRGQGANEQYF.

This chain links TRBV2 with TRBJ2-1; 12 bases line up with TRBD2. This CDR3 contains 16 residues. CDR1 is SNHLY and CDR2 is FYNNEI in the germline V gene. With V trimmed by 6 bases and J by 8 bases, 11 bases remained unmatched. DNA for the CDR3: TGTGCCAGCAGGGACCAACTAGCGGGAGGCGGGGATGAGCAGTTCTTC. Amino acid sequence: CASRDQLAGGGDEQFF.

The count of this clone is one. This rearrangement joins TRBV10-3 to TRBJ2-2, with TRBD1 identical over 8 bases. J was trimmed by 6 bases and V by 3 bases; bases with no gene match: 0. CDR3 size: 13 residues. CDR1 is ENHRY, CDR2 SYGVKD, per germline. The CDR3, as DNA: TGTGCCATCAGTGAACAGGGGGCCGGGGAGCTGTTTTTT. Translation gives CAISEQGAGELFF.

Notes on this clone: A junction end diverges from the germline sequence, so it may reflect a read error. The V and J genes are TRBV18 and TRBJ1-1, with 7 bases lining up with TRBD1. Germline V gene lookup returns CDR1 KGHSH and CDR2 LQKENI. The CDR3 has 14 residues. The CDR3 nucleotides read TGTGCCAGCTCTCCACAGGGGACTAACACTGAAGCTTTCTTT. It codes for CASSPQGTNTEAFF. The entire variable domain, with the rest obtained from reference TRBV18 and TRBJ1-1, is as follows: NAGVMQNPRHLVRRRGQEARLRCSPMKGHSHVYWYRQLPEEGLKFMVYLQKENIIDESGMPKERFSAEFPKEGPSILRIQQVVRGDSAAYFCASSPQGTNTEAFFGQGTRLTVV.

V gene TRBV29-1 combines with J gene TRBJ2-1, with 10 nucleotides matching TRBD1. V lost 5 bases to trimming and J lost 8 bases; unmatched junction nucleotides: 12. CDR3 size: 15 residues. Germline V lookup: CDR1 SQVTM, CDR2 ANQGSEA. This CDR3 is CSVRLRDRGKDEQFF. CDR3 DNA: TGCAGCGTTAGGTTGCGGGACAGGGGTAAAGATGAGCAGTTCTTC.

The chain uses TRBV5-1 and TRBJ1-4; D possibly corresponds to TRBD1 (6 bases). This CDR3 comprises 15 residues. From germline, CDR1 is SGHRS and CDR2 YFSETQ. V was trimmed by 0 bases and J by 6 bases, leaving 12 bases between them. This CDR3 reads CASSLGHRDDEKLFF. CDR3 DNA: TGCGCCAGCAGCTTGGGACACAGGGACGATGAAAAACTGTTTTTT.

The chain combines TRBV11-2 with TRBJ2-7; weak D call: TRBD1 (5 bases). The CDR3 consists of 15 residues. CDR1 is SGHAT, CDR2 FQNNGV, per germline. Deletions cut 0 bases from V and 2 bases from J, with 11 bases between. The CDR3 DNA sequence: TGTGCCAGCAGCTTAGAAGGCACAGGAGCCTACGAGCAGTACTTC. It codes for CASSLEGTGAYEQYF.

This clone has only one observation. The chain joins TRBV4-1 to TRBJ1-1, with 8 bases matching TRBD1. The CDR3 totals 15 residues. V dropped 2 bases and J dropped 4; count of bases not matched to a gene: 6. Germline assignment: CDR1 MGHRA and CDR2 YSYEKL. The CDR3 nucleotides read TGCGCCAGCAGCCAACCCCAGGGGGCTTTCACTGAAGCTTTCTTT. It yields the protein CASSQPQGAFTEAFF.

This chain joins TRBV27 and TRBJ2-6; D gene uncertain. Deletions cut 6 bases from V and 0 bases from J, with 6 bases between. The CDR3 totals 14 residues. Germline V lookup: CDR1 MNHEY, CDR2 SMNVEV (reference sequence). The CDR3 nucleotides are TGTGCCAGCAGATCGGGCTCTGGGGCCAACGTCCTGACTTTC. It specifies CASRSGSGANVLTF.

This clone was counted a single time. This chain links TRBV6-5 with TRBJ2-3; tentative D call: TRBD2 (7 bases). The V and J ends lost 7 bases and 5 bases respectively, with 13 bases between them. The CDR3 covers 13 residues. CDR1 is MNHEY and CDR2 is SVGAGI in the germline V gene. CDR3 DNA: TGTGCCAGCATAGAGGGGGGGCGAGATACGCAGTATTTT. Amino acids: CASIEGGRDTQYF.

CDR3 protein: CASSLTRDEQYF. As DNA, the CDR3 is TGCGCCAGCAGCTTGACCAGGGACGAGCAGTACTTC. V gene TRBV5-1 combines with J gene TRBJ2-7, with D perhaps TRBD1 (5 bases). CDR1 is SGHRS, CDR2 YFSETQ, per germline. V lost 1 base, J lost 5 bases, and 7 bases lay in between. This CDR3 comprises 12 residues.